This T cell receptor beta chain was identified during a study of regulatory T cells in long-lasting Graves disease (dated by TCRdb to the early 2020s). General notes on the study: Patients with newly diagnosed Graves' disease had been on antithyroid drugs for under 3 months. Peripheral blood TCR sequencing and RNA sequencing compared persistent Graves' disease patients with newly diagnosed Graves' disease patients. A total of about 33 samples underwent TCR sequencing, from 13 patients with persistent Graves' disease and approximately 20 patients with newly diagnosed Graves' disease. The study was conducted in China and was registered as a clinical trial. Broader findings and caveats from the paper: Only the TCR beta chain was sequenced and analyzed. The authors noted that the small sample size was a limitation that may lower accuracy. A larger number of public clonotypes was shared among persistent patients (approximately 3,000) than among newly diagnosed patients (over 850). Because the primary lesion, thyroid tissue, could not be accessed, the study looked at peripheral blood alone. Compared with newly diagnosed patients, persistent Graves' disease patients had lower TCR Shannon entropy and fewer highly expanded clones, which suggests clonal expansion. Preferential use of TRBV28, TRBJ1-2 and TRBJ2-5 was observed in persistent disease, whereas TRBV20-1 and TRBJ2-1 were favored in newly diagnosed disease.

Sequences SEHNR (CDR1) and FQNEAQ (CDR2) are obtained from the germline V gene (reference sequence). From cysteine to phenylalanine, the CDR3 is 11 amino acids long. The kept DNA is CDR3 alone, 33 bases in frame from the first base. Trimming takes 9 bases from V and 4 bases from J, and the germline ends sit 7 bases apart. The library was prepared using multiplex PCR. TCRdb lists the instrument as Illumina HiSeq 4000. TCR beta libraries were built with iRepertoire HTBI primers and Arm-PCR amplification of CDR3 regions. PCR products were gel purified before sequencing. The authors' pipeline ran thus. Gene usage analysis of CDR3 amino acid clonotypes relied on the roughly 64 TRBV and 13 to 15 TRBJ segments identified across samples. COPE and FqMerger were used to merge the filtered high-quality paired reads into contigs. BLAST was used to align contigs to the IMGT TRBV, TRBD and TRBJ reference genes, and CDR3 was defined following IMGT. Any clonotype with a frequency above 0.1% was classified as a highly expanded clone. Shannon entropy was used to measure repertoire diversity, and the Gini coefficient was used to measure V-J evenness. A clonotype was considered public if more than one individual shared it. TCRdb handled the public reads itself, with Q25 trimming in fastp and clone calling in MiXCR, and kept productive beta chains. Rows with one shared CDR3 protein collapse into an entry with the most common genes and DNA. These V and J calls derive from TCRdb rather than the authors' analysis. This sample gives 300,000 to 400,000 distinct CDR3 sequences in total; about a sixth of them show up just once. About a fifth of the sample is taken by the ten largest.

The time point label, as the study defines it: newly diagnosed GD, antithyroid drugs for less than 3 months. For both TCR sequencing and RNA sequencing, RNA was extracted from PBMCs using TRIzol. Graves' disease was diagnosed according to American Thyroid Association guidelines. Recruitment of patients was carried out at an endocrinology department in Xi'an, China. From each patient, approximately 9.9 milliliters of peripheral blood was collected into an EDTA anticoagulant tube. PBMCs were isolated by Ficoll Paque Plus density gradient separation without further T cell sorting. An Agilent 2100 Bioanalyzer and agarose gel were used to assess RNA quality, and a NanoDrop 2000 was used to measure RNA concentration. This clonotype was observed a handful of times. Its binding antigen is unknown. There are no base qualities to consult, and no much larger clone falls within one base.

This chain joins TRBV7-9 to TRBJ1-5, and TRBD1 may be the D gene, going by 5 matching bases. The source material was peripheral blood mononuclear cells (PBMCs), sampled at new diagnosis, from a patient treated with antithyroid drugs. This receptor was identified in a female donor with Graves disease. The CDR3 reads CARGGNQPQHF. The DNA sequence is as follows: TGTGCCAGGGGGGGGAATCAGCCCCAGCATTTT.